The 32 T cell receptor beta chains below come from one sample, sequenced in a study of graft-versus-host responses after intestinal transplantation. Here immunoSEQ multiplex PCR was the method, and the copy in TCRdb shows in-frame clones only, minus some. The sample carries approximately 22,000 clones, around 44% recorded once. Sequencing was performed on alloreactive CD4+ T cells from a mixed lymphocyte reaction culture, taken before intestinal transplant. Subset specified: CFSE-low proliferating T cells sorted from roughly 6-day pre-transplant mixed lymphocyte reaction (GvH or HvG direction). These TCRs come from a human patient who received an intestinal transplant.

This rearrangement joins TRBV27 to TRBJ1-2, with D perhaps TRBD1 (5 bases). This CDR3 region has 14 residues. Trimming stripped 5 bases from V and 6 bases from J, with 16 bases between. Germline CDR1 MNHEY, CDR2 SMNVEV (reference sequence). The DNA for the CDR3 is TGTGCCAGCAGTCCCCAGGGCAGGTACGATGGCTACACCTTC. Translating it yields CASSPQGRYDGYTF.

The CDR3 DNA sequence: TGTGCCAGTAGCCCGAAGCGGGGGGGCCTAGATACGCAGTATTTT. Encoded protein: CASSPKRGGLDTQYF. The chain joins TRBV19 to TRBJ2-3, with TRBD2 identical over 10 bases. J lost 5 bases, V lost 6 bases, and 8 bases had no gene match. Germline lookup yields CDR1 LNHDA and CDR2 SQIVND (reference sequence). The CDR3 runs 15 residues. The variable domain in full, with the rest retrieved from reference TRBV19 and TRBJ2-3, is DGGITQSPKYLFRKEGQNVTLSCEQNLNHDAMYWYRQDPGQGLRLIYYSQIVNDFQKGDIAEGYSVSREKKESFPLTVTSAQKNPTAFYLCASSPKRGGLDTQYFGPGTRLTVL.

The genes are TRBV10-2 and TRBJ1-5, with D possibly matching TRBD1 (5 bases). V was trimmed by 5 bases and J by 7 bases, leaving 12 bases between them. The CDR3 runs to 13 residues. Germline lookup yields CDR1 WSHSY and CDR2 SAAADI. The CDR3 here is CASSWQGNQPQHF. CDR3 nucleotide sequence: TGCGCCAGCAGTTGGCAGGGAAACCAGCCCCAGCATTTT.

The chain employs TRBV18 and TRBJ2-3; 9 bases are shared with TRBD1. CDR1 and CDR2 (germline): KGHSH, LQKENI. J gave up 2 bases and V 5 bases, and 8 bases lay outside the gene matches. The CDR3 consists of 16 residues. Here the CDR3 reads CASSAAGTGPTDTQYF. In DNA form, the CDR3 reads TGTGCCAGCTCAGCAGCCGGGACAGGGCCCACAGATACGCAGTATTTT. Supplemented by reference TRBV18 and TRBJ2-3, the full variable domain reads NAGVMQNPRHLVRRRGQEARLRCSPMKGHSHVYWYRQLPEEGLKFMVYLQKENIIDESGMPKERFSAEFPKEGPSILRIQQVVRGDSAAYFCASSAAGTGPTDTQYFGPGTRLTVL.

This clone was found a few times. V usage is TRBV6-6 and J usage is TRBJ2-3; TRBD2 might be the D (6 bases). Germline V gene data show CDR1 as MNHNY and CDR2 as SVGAGI (reference sequence). This CDR3 contains 14 residues. The V end was cut by 4 bases, the J end by 2 bases, with 10 bases between. CDR3 sequence (DNA): TGTGCCAGCAGTTGGGGACTGGCCACAGATACGCAGTATTTT. It translates to CASSWGLATDTQYF.

This clone was counted between two and nine times. The V and J genes are TRBV5-4 and TRBJ2-5; 11 bases are a match to TRBD2. The CDR3 totals 19 residues. J gave up 5 bases and V 3 bases, and 18 bases lay outside the gene matches. Germline V lookup: CDR1 SGHNT, CDR2 YYREEE (reference sequence). In nucleotides, the CDR3 is TGTGCCAGCAGCTCGGGCCCGGCGCGGGTAGCGGGGGGGCAGGAGACCCAGTACTTC. Protein sequence: CASSSGPARVAGGQETQYF.

This chain connects TRBV5-1 to TRBJ2-5; the D gene is possibly TRBD1 (5 bases). Germline CDR1 reads SGHRS; CDR2 reads YFSETQ. The CDR3 spans 13 residues. V was pared by 4 bases and J by 2 bases, with 9 bases between. CDR3: CASSRRQQETQYF. The CDR3 DNA sequence: TGCGCCAGCAGCCGACGACAGCAAGAGACCCAGTACTTC.

Note on this clone: At one boundary the junction diverges from the germline segment, which might be a read error. The V gene is TRBV2, the J gene TRBJ1-1; D may be TRBD1 (5 bases). This CDR3 is built from 12 residues. Germline V gene data show CDR1 as SNHLY and CDR2 as FYNNEI. The CDR3 here is CASNEGALVTFF. For the CDR3, the DNA is TGTGCCAGCAATGAAGGGGCCCTGGTGACTTTCTTT.

The chain is built from TRBV6-5 and TRBJ2-5; no firm D call. This CDR3 has 14 amino acids. Germline CDR1 is MNHEY and CDR2 is SVGAGI. Trimming cost V 2 bases and J 4 bases, with 11 bases left between them. The CDR3 DNA follows: TGTGCCAGCAGTTACCGCCGCAGTGGAGAGACCCAGTACTTC. Its protein is CASSYRRSGETQYF.

The chain carries TRBV5-1 and TRBJ2-3; possible D gene TRBD2, 6 bases. Germline CDR1 SGHRS, CDR2 YFSETQ. CDR3 length: 16 residues. V lost 4 bases and J 0 bases, leaving 15 bases between the germline ends. CDR3 region: CASSPGTLQSTDTQYF. Written as DNA, the CDR3 is TGCGCCAGCAGCCCGGGGACTCTCCAAAGCACAGATACGCAGTATTTT.

The V call is TRBV10-1, the J call TRBJ2-1; tentative D call: TRBD1 (6 bases). V shed 3 bases and J shed 12 bases, with 15 bases lying between them. Per the germline V gene, CDR1 is WNHNN and CDR2 is SYGVQD (reference sequence). This CDR3 has 13 residues. CDR3 in DNA: TGCGCCAGCAGTGACACCTACAGGGAAGGGCAGTTCTTC. It yields the protein CASSDTYREGQFF.

The CDR3 is CASGLGAVYTEAFF. Written as DNA, the CDR3 is TGTGCTAGTGGGCTAGGGGCCGTGTACACTGAAGCTTTCTTT. The chain links TRBV12-5 to TRBJ1-1, with D possibly TRBD1 on 5 matching bases. CDR3 length: 14 residues. The germline CDR1 and CDR2 sequences are LGHNT and FRNRAP. V was trimmed by 6 bases and J by 3 bases, leaving 14 bases between them.

This chain connects TRBV12-5 to TRBJ2-2, with D perhaps matching TRBD1 (6 bases). The CDR3 sequence is 16 residues long. The V gene lost 4 bases and the J gene lost 8 bases, with 20 bases spanning the gap. Germline assignment: CDR1 LGHNT and CDR2 FRNRAP. CDR3 nucleotides: TGTGCTAGTGGTTCTATGGACAGACCCCTTTATGGGGAGCTGTTTTTT. Translation: CASGSMDRPLYGELFF.

The chain employs TRBV7-2 and TRBJ2-3; D gene unclear. CDR3 length equals 16 residues. CDR1 and CDR2 from the germline V gene are SGHTA and FQGNSA. Trimming left V 1 base short and J 3 bases short, with 14 bases between. CDR3 amino acids: CASSLVSRLKTDTQYF. CDR3 DNA sequence: TGTGCCAGCAGCTTAGTATCGCGACTCAAAACAGATACGCAGTATTTT.

This clone has just one count. The rearrangement joins TRBV18 to TRBJ2-1; 13 bases map to TRBD2. The V gene's germline CDR1 is KGHSH and CDR2 LQKENI. The CDR3 has 16 amino acids. The V and J ends lost 3 bases and 5 bases, in that order; junction bases with no gene match: 4. CDR3 sequence reads: CASSPLLAGGHNEQFF. In DNA, the CDR3 is TGTGCCAGCTCACCCCTACTAGCGGGGGGGCACAATGAGCAGTTCTTC.

This rearrangement joins TRBV5-1 to TRBJ2-3; 11 bases agree with TRBD2. From germline, CDR1 is SGHRS and CDR2 YFSETQ. This CDR3 comprises 15 residues. V trimming: 3 bases; J trimming: 2 bases; junction bases outside the gene matches: 2. The CDR3 bases are TGCGCCAGCAGCTCGACTAGCGGGACCACAGATACGCAGTATTTT. As protein: CASSSTSGTTDTQYF.

This chain joins TRBV7-9 and TRBJ1-4; no clear D. V shed 1 base and J shed 4 bases, with 10 bases lying between them. CDR1 is SEHNR and CDR2 is FQNEAQ in the germline V gene (reference sequence). This CDR3 is built from 15 residues. The CDR3 sequence is CASSLGPAGNEKLFF. In DNA, the CDR3 is TGTGCCAGCAGCTTAGGGCCTGCTGGTAATGAAAAACTGTTTTTT.

The V gene is TRBV9, the J gene TRBJ2-7; 10 nucleotides align to TRBD1. The length of the CDR3 is 14 residues. The germline V gene has CDR1 SGDLS and CDR2 YYNGEE. V dropped 2 bases and J dropped 6; count of bases not matched to a gene: 5. The CDR3 spells CASSVWDRGGEQYF. CDR3 DNA: TGTGCCAGCAGCGTCTGGGACAGGGGAGGCGAGCAGTACTTC.

The V gene is TRBV11-2, the J gene TRBJ2-7, with TRBD1 matching over 8 bases. V was pared by 5 bases and J by 0 bases, with 6 bases of the junction left unmatched. This CDR3 is built from 15 residues. Germline-derived CDR1 and CDR2 are SGHAT and FQNNGV. CDR3 sequence (DNA): TGTGCCAGCAGCATAGCCGGACAGGGCTCCTACGAGCAGTACTTC. It is translated as CASSIAGQGSYEQYF. The variable domain in full, completed from reference TRBV11-2 and TRBJ2-7, reads EAGVAQSPRYKIIEKRQSVAFWCNPISGHATLYWYQQILGQGPKLLIQFQNNGVVDDSQLPKDRFSAERLKGVDSTLKIQPAKLEDSAVYLCASSIAGQGSYEQYFGPGTRLTVT.

A few counts support this clone. The J gene is TRBJ2-5, the V gene TRBV18, with D perhaps TRBD2 (5 bases). Germline CDR1 reads KGHSH; CDR2 reads LQKENI. CDR3 size: 15 residues. V lost 4 bases and J 7 bases, leaving 19 bases between the germline ends. The CDR3 loop is CASSLYEGPTGTQYF. The CDR3 nucleotides read TGTGCCAGCTCACTCTACGAGGGCCCCACGGGGACCCAGTACTTC.

The sample holds one count of this clone. The same CDR3 arises from other DNA sequences in this sample as well. The J gene is TRBJ2-7, the V gene TRBV5-1, with 11 bases lining up with TRBD1. CDR1 and CDR2 (germline): SGHRS, YFSETQ. The CDR3 length is 14 residues. V was clipped by 8 bases and J by 3 bases; unmatched bases: 7. The CDR3 protein is CASSMGTGGYEQYF. CDR3 nucleotides: TGCGCCAGTAGCATGGGGACAGGGGGCTACGAGCAGTACTTC.

The chain is built from TRBV12-5 and TRBJ2-7, with TRBD1 matching over 7 bases. J lost 4 bases, V lost 11 bases, and 8 bases had no gene match. Germline CDR1 and CDR2: LGHNT and FRNRAP. This CDR3 comprises 12 residues. The CDR3 nucleotides read TGTGCTTCCCAACGGGACAGTTACGAGCAGTACTTC. Its translation is CASQRDSYEQYF.

This rearrangement joins TRBV5-1 to TRBJ2-1, with a tentative D call TRBD2 (6 bases). V was cut by 4 bases and J by 10 bases, with 15 bases left in between. Looked up from germline, CDR1 is SGHRS and CDR2 is YFSETQ. This CDR3 has 13 amino acids. CDR3 bases: TGCGCCAGCAGCGCCACCCAGGGAGGCGAGCAGTTCTTC. Residues: CASSATQGGEQFF.

This clone appeared once. The chain recombines TRBV6-5 with TRBJ2-1; 10 nucleotides line up with TRBD2. Unmatched junction bases numbered 0, after V lost 0 bases and J lost 4 bases. Germline V gives CDR1 MNHEY, CDR2 SVGAGI. The CDR3 runs to 15 residues. CDR3 nucleotides: TGTGCCAGCAGTTACTCGGGACTAGCGTACAATGAGCAGTTCTTC. Translated, it gives CASSYSGLAYNEQFF.

This chain links TRBV10-3 with TRBJ1-3, with a possible D match to TRBD1 (5 bases). Germline lookup yields CDR1 ENHRY and CDR2 SYGVKD. V dropped 4 bases and J dropped 8 bases, with 18 bases sitting between them. The CDR3 is 15 residues long. CDR3 coding DNA: TGTGCCATCAGTGGTAGGGCAGGGACTGAGTACACCATATATTTT. Amino acids: CAISGRAGTEYTIYF.

V and J are TRBV19 and TRBJ2-3, with 7 bases identical to TRBD2. The CDR3 has 14 residues. Germline trimming cut 3 bases from V and 6 bases from J; bases unmatched to any gene: 6. Germline V lookup: CDR1 LNHDA, CDR2 SQIVND (reference sequence). The CDR3 DNA sequence: TGTGCCAGTAGTATGGGGGGGGGTTGGGATACGCAGTATTTT. Translating gives CASSMGGGWDTQYF.

V usage is TRBV5-6 and J usage is TRBJ1-4; tentatively, D is TRBD1 (5 bases). Germline CDR1 reads SGHDT; CDR2 reads YYEEEE. The V and J ends lost 1 base and 7 bases respectively, with 11 bases between them. CDR3 size: 14 residues. The CDR3 nucleotides read TGTGCCAGCAGCTTGACGGGAGGGGTTGAAAAACTGTTTTTT. This encodes CASSLTGGVEKLFF.

This sequence joins TRBV6-5 and TRBJ2-7; 7 nucleotides agree with TRBD2. The CDR3 totals 15 residues. Trimming removed 0 bases from V and 3 bases from J; junction bases left unmatched: 5. Germline-derived CDR1 and CDR2 are MNHEY and SVGAGI. CDR3 protein: CASSYSSVAGYEQYF. CDR3 DNA sequence: TGTGCCAGCAGTTACTCGTCGGTAGCGGGCTACGAGCAGTACTTC.

The chain combines TRBV5-4 with TRBJ2-6; 7 nucleotides match TRBD2. This CDR3 has 17 amino acids. Looked up from germline, CDR1 is SGHNT and CDR2 is YYREEE (reference sequence). V was pared by 4 bases and J by 3 bases, with 10 bases of the junction left unmatched. The CDR3 reads CASSPPLGGSGANVLTF. The CDR3 nucleotides are TGTGCCAGCAGCCCACCCCTGGGGGGGAGTGGGGCCAACGTCCTGACTTTC.

V gene TRBV21-1 combines with J gene TRBJ2-4; the table gives TRBD2 as D, unverified against the DNA. TRBV21-1 is recorded as a pseudogene. The CDR3 length is 14 residues. The CDR3, as DNA: TGTGCCAGCAGCAAGGGGGGGGCGGGAAACATTCAGTACTTC. Protein product: CASSKGGAGNIQYF.

The chain couples TRBV5-5 to TRBJ1-6, with a possible D match to TRBD1 (6 bases). Germline CDR1 SGHKS, CDR2 YYEKEE (reference sequence). The length of the CDR3 is 17 residues. Trimming left V 4 bases short and J 0 bases short, with 14 bases between. The CDR3 DNA reads TGTGCCAGCAGCCCCAGCGACAGGAGCTCCTATAATTCACCCCTCCACTTT. It yields the protein CASSPSDRSSYNSPLHF.

In its sample, this clone was seen a few times. V usage is TRBV15 and J usage is TRBJ2-2, with TRBD1 identical over 8 bases. J was trimmed by 2 bases and V by 0 bases; bases with no gene match: 5. Germline loops: CDR1 LNHNV, CDR2 YYDKDF (reference sequence). The CDR3 has 17 residues. CDR3 sequence (DNA): TGTGCCACCAGCAGAGAGGGGACAGGACCTAACACCGGGGAGCTGTTTTTT. This codes for CATSREGTGPNTGELFF.